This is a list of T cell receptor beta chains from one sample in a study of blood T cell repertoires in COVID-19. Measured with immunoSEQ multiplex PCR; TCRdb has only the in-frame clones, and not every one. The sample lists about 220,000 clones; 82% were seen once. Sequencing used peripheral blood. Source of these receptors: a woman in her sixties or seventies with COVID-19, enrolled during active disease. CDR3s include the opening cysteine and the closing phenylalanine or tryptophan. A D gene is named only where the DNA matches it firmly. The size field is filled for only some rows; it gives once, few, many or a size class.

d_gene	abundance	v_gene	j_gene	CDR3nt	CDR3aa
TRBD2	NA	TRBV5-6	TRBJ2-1	TGTGCCAGCAGCTTGAGGACTAGCGGGACCTACAATGAGCAGTTCTTC	CASSLRTSGTYNEQFF
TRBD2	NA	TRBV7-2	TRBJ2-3	TGTGCCAGCAGCCCGAGAGCGGGAGATATGCAGTATTTT	CASSPRAGDMQYF
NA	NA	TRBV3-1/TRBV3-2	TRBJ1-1	TGTGCCAGCAGCCAAGGGCGGACTGAAGCTTTCTTT	CASSQGRTEAFF
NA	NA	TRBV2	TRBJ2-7	TGTGCCAGCAGTGACAGGGTCCCCCTCTACGAGCAGTACTTC	CASSDRVPLYEQYF
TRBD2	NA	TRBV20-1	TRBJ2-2	TGCAGTGCTAGTGGACTAGCGGGAGTGAAGTACACCGGGGAGCTGTTTTTT	CSASGLAGVKYTGELFF
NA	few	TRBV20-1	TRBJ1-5	TGCAGTGCTAGTGGAGGGGGTCAGCCCCAGCATTTT	CSASGGGQPQHF
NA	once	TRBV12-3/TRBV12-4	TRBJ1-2	TGTGCCAGCAGCCTCAGACAGAACTATGGCTACACCTTC	CASSLRQNYGYTF
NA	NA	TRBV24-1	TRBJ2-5	TGTGCCACCAGTGACCTTGGCGCGGGGAGGCTCCAAGAGACCCAGTACTTC	CATSDLGAGRLQETQYF
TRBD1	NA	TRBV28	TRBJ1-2	TGTGCCAGCAATCCCCCCGGGACAGCCCCTAACTATGGCTACACCTTC	CASNPPGTAPNYGYTF
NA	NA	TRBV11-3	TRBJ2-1	TGTGCCAGCAGCTTAGTTGGGACACCCCGCCATGAGCAGTTCTTC	CASSLVGTPRHEQFF
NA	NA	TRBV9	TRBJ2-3	TGTGCCAGCAGCGTAGGGGAAAAGCGGTTCACAGATACGCAGTATTTT	CASSVGEKRFTDTQYF
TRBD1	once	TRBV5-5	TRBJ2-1	TGTGCCAGCAGCTATCAGGGGGCGCGCAACAATGAGCAGTTCTTC	CASSYQGARNNEQFF
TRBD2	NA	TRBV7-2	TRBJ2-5	TGTGCCAGCAGCTTCGGACTAGCGGGGGGGCAGACCCAGTACTTC	CASSFGLAGGQTQYF